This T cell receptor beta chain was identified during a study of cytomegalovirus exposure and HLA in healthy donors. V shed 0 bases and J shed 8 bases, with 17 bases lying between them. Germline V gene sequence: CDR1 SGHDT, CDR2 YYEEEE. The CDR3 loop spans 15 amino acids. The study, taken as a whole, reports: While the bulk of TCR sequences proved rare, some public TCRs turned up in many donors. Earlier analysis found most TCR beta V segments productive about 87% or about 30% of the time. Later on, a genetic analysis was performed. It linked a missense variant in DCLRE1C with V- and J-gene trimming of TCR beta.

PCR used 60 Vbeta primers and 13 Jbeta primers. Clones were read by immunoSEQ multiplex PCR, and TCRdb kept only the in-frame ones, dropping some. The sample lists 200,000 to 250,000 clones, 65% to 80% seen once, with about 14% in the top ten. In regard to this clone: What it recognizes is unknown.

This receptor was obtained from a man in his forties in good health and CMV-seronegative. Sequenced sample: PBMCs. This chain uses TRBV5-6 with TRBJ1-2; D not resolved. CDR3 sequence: CASSLDTAPIWGYTF. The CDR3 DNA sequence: TGTGCCAGCAGCTTGGATACCGCCCCTATTTGGGGCTACACCTTC.